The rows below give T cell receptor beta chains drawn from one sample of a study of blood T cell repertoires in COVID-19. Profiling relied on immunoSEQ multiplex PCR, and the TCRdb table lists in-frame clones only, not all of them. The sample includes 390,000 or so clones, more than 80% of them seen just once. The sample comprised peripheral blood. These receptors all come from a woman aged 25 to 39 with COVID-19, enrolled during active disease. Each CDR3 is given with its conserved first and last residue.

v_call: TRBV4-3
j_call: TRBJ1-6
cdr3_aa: CASSQAGGGVETPLHF

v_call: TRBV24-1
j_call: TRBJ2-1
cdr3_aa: CATSEGFSPRDRVVLEQFF

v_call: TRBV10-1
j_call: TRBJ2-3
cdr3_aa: CASSLDRQADTQYF

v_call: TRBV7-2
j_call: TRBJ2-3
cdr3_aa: CASSLGTSLADTQYF

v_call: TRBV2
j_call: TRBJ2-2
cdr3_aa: CASRSGLAGGRNTGELFF

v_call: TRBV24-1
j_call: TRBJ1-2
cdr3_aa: CATSDSMSPSAEGYTF

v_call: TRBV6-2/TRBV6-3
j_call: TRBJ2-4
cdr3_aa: CASSYSPFTGTQGANIQYF

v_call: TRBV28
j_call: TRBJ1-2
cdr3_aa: CASSFGATGDYGYTF

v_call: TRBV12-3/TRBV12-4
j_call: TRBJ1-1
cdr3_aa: CASRTGTEAFF

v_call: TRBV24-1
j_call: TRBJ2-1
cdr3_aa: CATSVTDRLNEQFF

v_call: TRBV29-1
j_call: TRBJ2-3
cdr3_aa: CSVDVWAVSGSTDTQYF

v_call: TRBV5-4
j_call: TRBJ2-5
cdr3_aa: CASSLHSAAQETQYF

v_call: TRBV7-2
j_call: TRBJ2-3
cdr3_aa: CASSSGTGGAGTDTQYF

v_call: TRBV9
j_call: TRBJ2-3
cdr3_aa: CASSVERDTQYF

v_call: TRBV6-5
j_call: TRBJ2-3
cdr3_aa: CASRGLASTDTQYF

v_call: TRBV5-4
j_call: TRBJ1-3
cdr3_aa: CASSEDRGSGNTIYF

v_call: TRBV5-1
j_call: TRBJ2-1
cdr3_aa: CASSLAGGSPYNEQFF

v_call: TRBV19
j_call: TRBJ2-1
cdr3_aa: CASSIVWTGGMNEQFF

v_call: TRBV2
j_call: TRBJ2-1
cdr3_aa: CARNPGQGSGEQFF

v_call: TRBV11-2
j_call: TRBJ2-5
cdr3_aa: CASSRDSWYQETQYF

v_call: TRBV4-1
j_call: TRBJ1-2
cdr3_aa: CASSQERDLYNYGYTF

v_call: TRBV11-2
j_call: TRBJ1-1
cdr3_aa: CASSPQGRNTEAFF

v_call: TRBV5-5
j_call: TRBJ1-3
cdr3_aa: CASSSDRAGNTIYF